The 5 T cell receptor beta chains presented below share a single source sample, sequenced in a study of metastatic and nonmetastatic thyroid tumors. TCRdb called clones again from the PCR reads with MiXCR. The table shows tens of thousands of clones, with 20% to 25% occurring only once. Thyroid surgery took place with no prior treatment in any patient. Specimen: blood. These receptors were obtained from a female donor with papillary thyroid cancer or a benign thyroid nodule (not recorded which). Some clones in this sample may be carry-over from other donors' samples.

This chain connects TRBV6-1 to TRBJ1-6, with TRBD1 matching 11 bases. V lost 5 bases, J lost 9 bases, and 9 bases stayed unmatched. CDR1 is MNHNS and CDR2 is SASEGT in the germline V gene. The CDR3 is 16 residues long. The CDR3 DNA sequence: TGTGCCAGCAGTAAAACGGACAGGGGGCGACGTTCACCCCTCCACTTT. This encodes CASSKTDRGRRSPLHF.

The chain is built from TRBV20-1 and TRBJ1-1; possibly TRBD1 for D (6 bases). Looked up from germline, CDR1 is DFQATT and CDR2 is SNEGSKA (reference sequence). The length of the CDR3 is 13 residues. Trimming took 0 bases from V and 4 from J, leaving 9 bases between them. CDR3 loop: CSARDGGGTEAFF. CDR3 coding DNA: TGCAGTGCTAGAGATGGGGGCGGCACTGAAGCTTTCTTT.

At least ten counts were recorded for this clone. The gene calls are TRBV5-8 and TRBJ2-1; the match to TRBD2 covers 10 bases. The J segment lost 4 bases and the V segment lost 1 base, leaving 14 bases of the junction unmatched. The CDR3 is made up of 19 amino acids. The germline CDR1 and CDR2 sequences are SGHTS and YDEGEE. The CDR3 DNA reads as TGTGCCAGCAGCTTGTCTTCCCTAGCGGGAGAGTGGGGATACAATGAGCAGTTCTTC. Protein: CASSLSSLAGEWGYNEQFF.

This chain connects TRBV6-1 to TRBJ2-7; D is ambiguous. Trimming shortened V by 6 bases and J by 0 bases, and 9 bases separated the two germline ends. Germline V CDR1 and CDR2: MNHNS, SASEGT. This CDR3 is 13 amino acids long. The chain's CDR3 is CASSQVYSYEQYF. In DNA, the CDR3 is TGTGCCAGCAGCCAGGTGTACTCCTACGAGCAGTACTTC.

The CDR3 DNA reads as TGCGCCAGCAGTTCCCGACTAGCGACCTACAATGAGCAGTTCTTC. It encodes CASSSRLATYNEQFF. This chain links TRBV10-1 with TRBJ2-1; 8 positions agree with TRBD2. The ends lost 5 bases at V and 2 bases at J; junction bases unmatched: 5. The CDR3 has 15 residues. Germline V gene data show CDR1 as WNHNN and CDR2 as SYGVQD (reference sequence).